This passage covers 24 T cell receptor beta chains from one sample sequenced in a study of T cells after yellow fever vaccination. MiXCR was run by TCRdb on the 5' RACE reads, yielding one entry per CDR3 protein. In the table there are about 630,000 distinct CDR3 sequences, 9% to 15% of which are singletons. Material: PBMCs, obtained on the day of the yellow fever booster vaccination. The origin of the receptors is a man under 40 who received the YFV17D yellow fever vaccine.

The table lists this clonotype with a few counts. The CDR3 here is CASSSVRGPQETQYF. As DNA, the CDR3 is TGCGCCAGCAGCTCTGTTCGGGGACCCCAAGAGACCCAGTACTTC. The J gene is TRBJ2-5, the V gene TRBV4-3; D possibly matches TRBD1 or TRBD2 (5 bases each). V shed 5 bases and J shed 1 base, with 14 bases lying between them. The CDR3 is made up of 15 amino acids. Germline CDR1 LGHNA, CDR2 YSLEER.

The rearrangement joins TRBV12-3 or TRBV12-4 to TRBJ2-7, with TRBD2 identical over 9 bases. The CDR3 consists of 14 residues. The junction had 7 bases not matched to a gene; V was cut back by 7 bases and J by 3 bases. The CDR3 loop is CASTGLANYYEQYF. CDR3 sequence (DNA): TGTGCCAGCACCGGACTAGCGAACTACTACGAGCAGTACTTC.

This clonotype has more than one count but fewer than ten. The CDR3 DNA is TGTGCCAGCAGCCGTGGGACATCTGCCCCTATGAACACTGAAGCTTTCTTT. Its protein product is CASSRGTSAPMNTEAFF. J is TRBJ1-1 and V is TRBV7-2, with a possible D match to TRBD1 (6 bases). The V gene's germline CDR1 is SGHTA and CDR2 FQGNSA. The CDR3 spans 17 residues. V was shortened by 5 bases and J by 0 bases, with 19 bases between the two germline ends.

The rearrangement uses TRBV12-3 or TRBV12-4 and TRBJ2-1; D is unresolved. The CDR3 is made up of 14 amino acids. With 3 bases removed from V and 6 bases from J, the gap between germline ends came to 12 bases. In DNA form, the CDR3 reads TGTGCCAGCAGTTTCTTACCGCGAGGCAATGAGCAGTTCTTC. It encodes CASSFLPRGNEQFF.

This clonotype came up a few times. V usage is TRBV5-1 and J usage is TRBJ2-3; no definite D call. Per germline, CDR1 SGHRS and CDR2 YFSETQ. This CDR3 comprises 14 residues. Trimming left V 1 base short and J 6 bases short, with 12 bases between. Here the CDR3 DNA reads TGCGCCAGCAGCTTGCAGGAACCCACGGATACGCAGTATTTT. The encoded protein is CASSLQEPTDTQYF.

This clonotype was seen repeatedly, ten times or more. This rearrangement joins TRBV14 to TRBJ2-1; TRBD2 aligns across 9 bases. In germline, CDR1 is SGHDN, CDR2 FVKESK. This CDR3 is built from 17 residues. J lost 6 bases, V lost 5 bases, and 14 bases had no gene match. The CDR3, as DNA: TGTGCCAGCAGCACCCAGCGCTTAGCGGGAGTATCCAATGAGCAGTTCTTC. It specifies CASSTQRLAGVSNEQFF.

This clonotype has a handful of counts. This sequence joins TRBV29-1 and TRBJ1-5, with a weak D call TRBD1 (5 bases). The CDR3 extends over 13 amino acids. In germline, CDR1 is SQVTM, CDR2 ANQGSEA. V gave up 1 base and J gave up 6 bases, with 10 bases separating them. CDR3: CSVEAGAGQPQHF. The DNA for the CDR3 is TGCAGCGTTGAAGCTGGGGCCGGTCAGCCCCAGCATTTT. Based on the CDR3 plus reference TRBV29-1 and TRBJ1-5, the full variable domain is SAVISQKPSRDICQRGTSLTIQCQVDSQVTMMFWYRQQPGQSLTLIATANQGSEATYESGFVIDKFPISRPNLTFSTLTVSNMSPEDSSIYLCSVEAGAGQPQHFGDGTRLSIL.

This clonotype was seen at least ten times. This chain connects TRBV6-1 to TRBJ2-1; 14 bases match TRBD2. The junction had 7 bases not matched to a gene; V was cut back by 8 bases and J by 7 bases. Germline CDR1 and CDR2: MNHNS and SASEGT. The CDR3 sequence is 15 residues long. Here the CDR3 reads CASAFGLAGGNEQFF. CDR3 DNA sequence: TGTGCCAGCGCCTTTGGACTAGCGGGAGGTAATGAGCAGTTCTTC.

The rearrangement links TRBV15 to TRBJ1-1, with D uncertain. V was clipped by 3 bases and J by 0 bases, with 11 bases between them. This CDR3 comprises 15 residues. Germline CDR1 reads LNHNV; CDR2 reads YYDKDF (reference sequence). Here the CDR3 reads CATSRSMGLNTEAFF. DNA of the CDR3: TGTGCCACCAGCAGGTCTATGGGCTTGAACACTGAAGCTTTCTTT.

The chain couples TRBV27 to TRBJ2-3; D gene uncertain. The V end lost 6 bases, the J end lost 6 bases, and 13 bases lay between the germline ends. The CDR3 spans 13 residues. Per the germline V gene, CDR1 is MNHEY and CDR2 is SMNVEV (reference sequence). Written as DNA, the CDR3 is TGTGCCAGCAGGGGAAGTGGTTTGGATACGCAGTATTTT. This translates into CASRGSGLDTQYF.

This clonotype was found a few times. This chain connects TRBV27 to TRBJ1-1; D is possibly TRBD1 (5 bases). Trimming left V 6 bases short and J 0 bases short, with 14 bases between. The CDR3 extends over 15 amino acids. The germline gives CDR1 MNHEY, CDR2 SMNVEV (reference sequence). The CDR3 coding sequence is TGTGCCAGCAGGCCAGAGGGACGCTTGAACACTGAAGCTTTCTTT. Translating it yields CASRPEGRLNTEAFF.

There are a few counts of this clonotype. This chain links TRBV7-9 with TRBJ2-3; D is unclear. The CDR3 sequence is 14 residues long. Trimming left V 5 bases short and J 5 bases short, with 14 bases between. Germline assignment: CDR1 SEHNR and CDR2 FQNEAQ (reference sequence). CDR3 amino acids: CASSRDLAIDTQYF. For the CDR3, the DNA is TGTGCCAGCAGCAGGGATTTGGCGATAGATACGCAGTATTTT.

This clonotype has more than one count but fewer than ten. V and J are TRBV20-1 and TRBJ2-3, with 11 bases identical to TRBD2. V trimming: 6 bases; J trimming: 1 base; junction bases outside the gene matches: 12. Germline V lookup: CDR1 DFQATT, CDR2 SNEGSKA (reference sequence). The CDR3 is made up of 17 amino acids. The DNA for the CDR3 is TGCAGTGCCAAACCAGCCGGGACTAGCGGCCGCACAGATACGCAGTATTTT. This encodes CSAKPAGTSGRTDTQYF.

This sequence joins TRBV5-6 and TRBJ1-2; unclear D gene. The germline V gene has CDR1 SGHDT and CDR2 YYEEEE. Deletions cut 0 bases from V and 8 bases from J, with 5 bases between. This CDR3 has 11 amino acids. The CDR3 is CASSLAYGYTF. The CDR3 DNA sequence: TGTGCCAGCAGCTTGGCGTACGGCTACACCTTC.

This clonotype occurred a few times. V usage is TRBV7-9 and J usage is TRBJ2-3, with D possibly being TRBD2 (5 bases). V lost 5 bases and J 5 bases, leaving 17 bases between the germline ends. This CDR3 spans 15 amino acids. Germline loops: CDR1 SEHNR, CDR2 FQNEAQ (reference sequence). The CDR3 protein is CASSRIGIMGDTQYF. The CDR3 DNA sequence: TGTGCCAGCAGCCGTATCGGGATCATGGGAGATACGCAGTATTTT.

The chain joins TRBV20-1 to TRBJ2-7, with D possibly matching TRBD1 (6 bases). V was shortened by 0 bases and J by 3 bases, with 18 bases between the two germline ends. The CDR3 totals 16 residues. The germline CDR1 and CDR2 sequences are DFQATT and SNEGSKA (reference sequence). CDR3 protein: CSARDPLGGAVYEQYF. The DNA for the CDR3 is TGCAGTGCTAGAGATCCTTTAGGGGGAGCGGTCTACGAGCAGTACTTC.

This clonotype was detected only a few times. The chain combines TRBV6-5 with TRBJ2-1; D uncertain. V lost 2 bases and J lost 7, with 12 bases in between. The CDR3 is made up of 14 amino acids. CDR1 is MNHEY, CDR2 SVGAGI, per germline. Here the CDR3 reads CASSYDAPSNEQFF. CDR3 bases: TGTGCCAGCAGTTACGACGCCCCAAGTAATGAGCAGTTCTTC.

In its sample, this clonotype was seen a few times. The chain recombines TRBV6-5 with TRBJ1-4; tentatively, D is TRBD1 (6 bases). Trimming shortened V by 2 bases and J by 10 bases, and 11 bases separated the two germline ends. This CDR3 contains 13 residues. Germline V gene data show CDR1 as MNHEY and CDR2 as SVGAGI. CDR3 sequence reads: CASSYGTSGKLFF. For the CDR3, the DNA is TGTGCCAGCAGTTACGGGACATCTGGAAAACTGTTTTTT.

The chain combines TRBV20-1 with TRBJ2-7; perhaps TRBD1 as D (6 bases). CDR1 and CDR2 (germline): DFQATT, SNEGSKA (reference sequence). The V gene lost 5 bases and the J gene lost 1 base, with 12 bases spanning the gap. The CDR3 is 13 amino acids. The chain's CDR3 is CSAGRDRSYEQYF. As DNA, the CDR3 is TGCAGTGCTGGCCGCGACAGGTCCTACGAGCAGTACTTC.

The chain is built from TRBV4-3 and TRBJ2-7; weak D call: TRBD2 (6 bases). The V gene's germline CDR1 is LGHNA and CDR2 YSLEER. This CDR3 comprises 13 residues. V was shortened by 0 bases and J by 6 bases, with 9 bases between the two germline ends. CDR3 residues: CASSQDGTSEQYF. The CDR3 region has the DNA TGCGCCAGCAGCCAAGATGGGACTTCCGAGCAGTACTTC.

Many counts were recorded for this clonotype. This rearrangement joins TRBV4-3 to TRBJ2-7; 9 bases agree with TRBD2. The CDR3 spans 15 residues. The V gene end was trimmed by 0 bases and the J gene end by 0 bases; junction bases not matched to a gene: 0. Germline V CDR1 and CDR2: LGHNA, YSLEER. CDR3 bases: TGCGCCAGCAGCCAAGAGACTAGCGGCTCCTACGAGCAGTACTTC. Encoded protein: CASSQETSGSYEQYF.

The CDR3, as DNA: TGTGCCAGCAGTCCTCCCCCGGGGTGGGCGCCCGGGGAGCTGTTTTTT. This translates into CASSPPPGWAPGELFF. This chain uses TRBV6-1 with TRBJ2-2; TRBD2 is a possible D gene (5 bases). The germline V gene encodes CDR1 MNHNS and CDR2 SASEGT. This CDR3 is 16 amino acids long. V shed 5 bases and J shed 6 bases, with 19 bases lying between them.

The CDR3 DNA is TGCAGTGCTAGAGTAGCGGGCGGGAGGGGGACCCAGTACTTC. Its translation: CSARVAGGRGTQYF. V gene TRBV20-1 combines with J gene TRBJ2-5, with 9 positions matching TRBD2. CDR3 length: 14 amino acids. From germline, CDR1 is DFQATT and CDR2 SNEGSKA (reference sequence). With 1 base clipped from V and 7 bases from J, the junction kept 7 bases outside the gene matches.

V gene TRBV5-1 combines with J gene TRBJ2-7, with D perhaps matching TRBD2 (6 bases). V was trimmed by 4 bases and J by 0 bases, leaving 11 bases between them. This CDR3 is built from 14 residues. Germline lookup yields CDR1 SGHRS and CDR2 YFSETQ. CDR3 coding DNA: TGCGCCAGCAGCCCGGGGGACGTCTCCTACGAGCAGTACTTC. It yields the protein CASSPGDVSYEQYF.